Presented here are 21 T cell receptor beta chains from one specimen sequenced in a study of T cells expressing NK-cell markers. TCRdb re-analyzed the 5' RACE reads; it lists each CDR3 protein once, without DNA. The listing contains roughly 430,000 distinct CDR3 sequences. Material for sequencing was blood T cells: a sorted CD56 or NKG2C T cell subset, CD4+ or CD8+ T cells, or bulk PBMC T cells (not recorded which). All receptors derive from a woman between 18 and 69 years old in good health.

V usage is TRBV20-1 and J usage is TRBJ1-1. There are 13 residues in the CDR3. The germline gives CDR1 DFQATT, CDR2 SNEGSKA (reference sequence). The CDR3 region is CSANHPASTEAFF.

The V gene is TRBV11-2, the J gene TRBJ1-2. The CDR3 contains 13 residues. Per the germline V gene, CDR1 is SGHAT and CDR2 is FQNNGV. The CDR3 here is CASSLTRNYGYTF.

The rearrangement uses TRBV2 and TRBJ2-7; there is no DNA to check the TCRdb D call of TRBD2. The CDR3 runs to 15 residues. Germline CDR1 is SNHLY and CDR2 is FYNNEI. Here the CDR3 reads CASRSGTSGPYEQYF.

The chain employs TRBV11-3 and TRBJ2-5; the D gene TCRdb calls, TRBD1, cannot be checked with no DNA. The germline CDR1 and CDR2 sequences are SGHNT and YENEEA. The CDR3 is made up of 13 amino acids. CDR3 sequence reads: CASSAQGGETQYF.

This chain uses TRBV5-4 with TRBJ2-1; TCRdb picks TRBD2, but there is no DNA to check that call. Germline loops: CDR1 SGHNT, CDR2 YYREEE (reference sequence). The CDR3 sequence is 14 residues long. The CDR3 reads CASTPQTSMDEQFF.

The chain links TRBV5-1 to TRBJ1-1; TCRdb proposes TRBD1, but this gene call is untestable without DNA. The V gene's germline CDR1 is SGHRS and CDR2 YFSETQ. This CDR3 is built from 14 residues. The CDR3: CASTPRVGDGEAFF.

The chain uses TRBV5-1 and TRBJ2-2. CDR3 length equals 15 residues. In germline, CDR1 is SGHRS, CDR2 YFSETQ. CDR3: CASSLDGLYTGELFF.

CDR3 protein: CASSPRTGGENTIYF. The genes are TRBV7-6 and TRBJ1-3; with no DNA, the TCRdb D assignment of TRBD1 cannot be verified. The CDR3 loop spans 15 amino acids. Per germline, CDR1 SGHVS and CDR2 FNYEAQ.

The chain has TRBV6-2 or TRBV6-3 and TRBJ2-5; TCRdb names TRBD1, which stays unverified in the absence of DNA. The CDR3 has 15 amino acids. Germline V gives CDR1 MNHEY, CDR2 SVGEGT. The CDR3 sequence is CASSYSPGQKETQYF.

The rearrangement joins TRBV27 to TRBJ2-5; TCRdb selects TRBD1, and the lack of DNA leaves this call unchecked. The CDR3 has 14 residues. Germline-derived CDR1 and CDR2 are MNHEY and SMNVEV (reference sequence). The CDR3 is CASSFAGAGETQYF.

The rearrangement uses TRBV3-1 and TRBJ2-4; TCRdb gives TRBD1 as the D gene, but with no DNA this cannot be confirmed. The germline CDR1 and CDR2 sequences are LGHDT and YNNKEL (reference sequence). The CDR3 has 17 amino acids. CDR3 loop: CASSPDRGGLAKNIQYF.

The chain uses TRBV2 and TRBJ2-5. CDR3 length equals 13 residues. CDR1 and CDR2 from the germline V gene are SNHLY and FYNNEI. CDR3 sequence reads: CASRQFQQETQYF.

V usage is TRBV20-1 and J usage is TRBJ1-2; the TRBD1 assignment by TCRdb is unverifiable without DNA. The germline gives CDR1 DFQATT, CDR2 SNEGSKA (reference sequence). The CDR3 runs to 13 residues. CDR3 in amino acids: CSPSGGADYGYTF.

The chain joins TRBV12-3 or TRBV12-4 to TRBJ2-1; there is no DNA to check the TCRdb D call of TRBD1. This CDR3 is 15 amino acids long. CDR3 in amino acids: CASRGGTGLMNEQFF.

The chain employs TRBV4-1 and TRBJ2-3; TCRdb picks TRBD2, but there is no DNA to check that call. Germline V CDR1 and CDR2: MGHRA, YSYEKL. This CDR3 contains 15 residues. The CDR3 loop reads CASSQDSGSPYTQYF.

The chain uses TRBV6-5 and TRBJ2-5; TCRdb's D call, TRBD2, is unchecked because there is no DNA. The CDR3 consists of 16 residues. Germline V gene data show CDR1 as MNHEY and CDR2 as SVGAGI. CDR3 sequence: CASSYPSRPAQETQYF.

This CDR3 is CASTRGGDEKLFF. V usage is TRBV5-1 and J usage is TRBJ1-4; the D call from TCRdb, TRBD1, cannot be confirmed without DNA. The germline V gene encodes CDR1 SGHRS and CDR2 YFSETQ. The CDR3 has 13 amino acids.

The chain employs TRBV5-5 and TRBJ1-5; the TRBD1 assignment by TCRdb is unverifiable without DNA. The CDR3 is 15 residues long. The germline gives CDR1 SGHKS, CDR2 YYEKEE (reference sequence). CDR3 sequence reads: CASSVDRGHNQPQHF.

V and J are TRBV12-3 or TRBV12-4 and TRBJ2-5; TCRdb gives TRBD2 as the D gene, but with no DNA this cannot be confirmed. The CDR3 is 13 residues long. The CDR3 region is CASSFGPTETQYF.

The CDR3: CASSDPTEYKETQYF. V and J are TRBV28 and TRBJ2-5; TCRdb picks TRBD1, but there is no DNA to check that call. The germline CDR1 and CDR2 sequences are MDHEN and SYDVKM. This CDR3 region has 15 residues. Supplemented by reference TRBV28 and TRBJ2-5, the full variable domain reads DVKVTQSSRYLVKRTGEKVFLECVQDMDHENMFWYRQDPGLGLRLIYFSYDVKMKEKGDIPEGYSVSREKKERFSLILESASTNQTSMYLCASSDPTEYKETQYFGPGTRLLVL.

The rearrangement links TRBV12-3 or TRBV12-4 to TRBJ2-7; checking the TCRdb D call of TRBD2 is not possible without DNA. The CDR3 consists of 15 residues. This chain's CDR3 is CASSSRTSGSYEQYF.